This TCR beta chain was found in a study of cytomegalovirus exposure and HLA in healthy donors (dated by TCRdb to the late 2010s). Turning to the overall study: A later analysis indicated that the 120 or so validation repertoires were generated on the platform also employed for the 700 or so repertoires of the first cohort. The aim of the study was to test whether cataloging public T cell receptors could identify signatures of past pathogen exposure. A separate validation cohort of roughly 130 different subjects was used in addition to the roughly 720-subject first cohort. To predict cytomegalovirus infection status, the study brought together high-throughput TCR immunosequencing, statistical association of individual TCRs with disease status, and machine learning.

V loses 4 bases, J loses 2 bases, and the germline ends lie 20 bases apart. Taken from cysteine to phenylalanine, the CDR3 has 17 residues. The only DNA kept is the CDR3, 51 bases in frame from the first base. From the germline V gene, CDR1 is SGDLS and CDR2 is YYNGEE. Separate from the approximately 700-subject first cohort, the validation cohort of around 130 subjects was the group to which the donors belonged. The library was produced with the immunoSEQ multiplex PCR assay. Per the source publication's procedure: A statistical classification framework was developed to diagnose cytomegalovirus status using the catalog of TCR beta chain sequences. Held by TCRdb, this immuneACCESS table contains in-frame sequences only and omits some clones. Under half of the omission traces to an unresolved V gene where checked; the cause of the rest is unknown. The D gene and trimming were derived from the DNA, and the V and J assignments and clone size from that table. Within this sample are some 180,000 clones, with approximately 86% of them counted one time only. Together, the top ten hold around 7.2% of the sample.

Points on this clone: Its antigen is not yet known. No much larger clonotype is one base removed from it; base qualities were not supplied.

The paper's findings and limits, for the study overall: The authors suggested that the approach could potentially be generalized to other disease states and immunological phenotypes. In both the original and validation cohorts, the classifier was reported to diagnose cytomegalovirus status with high specificity and sensitivity. In a later analysis, TCRs clustered in the first cohort were found to also tend to co-occur in the approximately 120 validation repertoires, with 94% of cluster scores above 0. A total of 150 to 200 TCR beta chains were listed by the study as associated with cytomegalovirus. All 120 repertoires were used to score co-occurrence in the validation cohort in a later analysis, because that analysis had no HLA typing for the cohort. Most TCR sequences were seen in very few donors, while some public TCRs were found in many individuals. In vitro tests confirmed that a few of the cytomegalovirus-associated TCR beta chains recognize cytomegalovirus antigens.

Material: PBMCs. This sequence originates from a man aged 25 to 40 in good health and CMV-seropositive. The chain joins TRBV9 to TRBJ2-3; TRBD1 is a weak D gene call, 5 bases matching. The CDR3 protein sequence reads: CASSRHRSDSHTDTQYF. The DNA sequence reads TGTGCCAGCAGCCGCCACCGGTCCGACAGCCACACAGATACGCAGTATTTT.